Below are 22 T cell receptor beta chains sequenced from a single sample in a study of shared clonotypes between healthy human individuals. The data were produced by immunoSEQ multiplex PCR, yet TCRdb's version contains in-frame clones alone and is incomplete. The sample comprises about 2.3 million clones, approximately 93% of which are singletons, and 0.39% rests with the top ten. The source material was naive CD4+ T cells from PBMCs. Subset: CD45RA+ positively selected. All receptors come from a man aged 18-30 years in good health. Some clones in this sample may be carry-over from other donors' samples.

This sequence joins TRBV5-1 and TRBJ2-5, with D unresolved. The CDR3 extends over 14 amino acids. Germline loops: CDR1 SGHRS, CDR2 YFSETQ. V dropped 4 bases and J dropped 2 bases, with 12 bases sitting between them. This chain's CDR3 is CASSLLGLQETQYF. The CDR3 bases are TGCGCCAGCAGCCTTCTAGGGTTACAAGAGACCCAGTACTTC. Combining the CDR3 with reference TRBV5-1 and TRBJ2-5 gives the whole variable domain KAGVTQTPRYLIKTRGQQVTLSCSPISGHRSVSWYQQTPGQGLQFLFEYFSETQRNKGNFPGRFSGRQFSNSRSEMNVSTLELGDSALYLCASSLLGLQETQYFGPGTRLLVL.

The CDR3 DNA sequence: TGTGCCAGCAGTTACAGGGCTTCCTATGGCTACACCTTC. This sequence encodes CASSYRASYGYTF. V usage is TRBV27 and J usage is TRBJ1-2; tentative D call: TRBD1 (6 bases). CDR3 length: 13 residues. V was pared by 4 bases and J by 4 bases, with 10 bases between. Per the germline V gene, CDR1 is MNHEY and CDR2 is SMNVEV (reference sequence).

The chain uses TRBV2 and TRBJ2-7, with D possibly called TRBD1 or TRBD2 (6 bases each). CDR3 length: 15 residues. Germline CDR1 is SNHLY and CDR2 is FYNNEI. Trimming left V 6 bases short and J 5 bases short, with 20 bases between. Here the CDR3 DNA reads TGTGCCAGCAGGGGGGGCGTAGGGCGACAAAACGAGCAGTACTTC. Translating gives CASRGGVGRQNEQYF.

V usage is TRBV5-1 and J usage is TRBJ2-3, with D possibly matching TRBD1 (6 bases). CDR1 is SGHRS, CDR2 YFSETQ, per germline. The CDR3 loop spans 14 amino acids. Trimming removed 4 bases at V and 6 bases at J, with 15 bases between. DNA of the CDR3: TGCGCCAGCAGCCGACGGACAGTATCTGATACGCAGTATTTT. This encodes CASSRRTVSDTQYF. Full variable domain (outside the CDR3, taken from reference TRBV5-1 and TRBJ2-3): KAGVTQTPRYLIKTRGQQVTLSCSPISGHRSVSWYQQTPGQGLQFLFEYFSETQRNKGNFPGRFSGRQFSNSRSEMNVSTLELGDSALYLCASSRRTVSDTQYFGPGTRLTVL.

The chain joins TRBV6-6 to TRBJ1-4; 8 bases match TRBD1. Germline values: CDR1 MNHNY, CDR2 SVGAGI (reference sequence). J lost 7 bases, V lost 7 bases, and 8 bases had no gene match. The CDR3 runs to 14 residues. The CDR3 is CASTTGTGTEKLFF. The CDR3 bases are TGTGCCAGCACCACTGGGACAGGCACTGAAAAACTGTTTTTT.

This chain uses TRBV10-3 with TRBJ1-1; D gene unclear. The CDR3 is made up of 15 amino acids. The germline V and J ends were trimmed by 0 bases and 5 bases, with 13 bases remaining between them. Germline loops: CDR1 ENHRY, CDR2 SYGVKD. The CDR3 DNA sequence: TGTGCCATCAGTGAGTCGAGACAAAGGCCGACTGAAGCTTTCTTT. Encoded protein: CAISESRQRPTEAFF.

The count of this clone is one. The chain employs TRBV7-2 and TRBJ1-2; D unresolved. The germline V gene has CDR1 SGHTA and CDR2 FQGNSA. The ends were cut back, 5 bases at V and 4 bases at J, with 23 bases in the middle. The CDR3 extends over 17 amino acids. In DNA, the CDR3 is TGTGCCAGCAGCCCGTCCGCCGACTCCCGAGTGGGCTATGGCTACACCTTC. This encodes CASSPSADSRVGYGYTF.

The V gene is TRBV19, the J gene TRBJ2-7, with D uncertain. Germline CDR1 LNHDA, CDR2 SQIVND (reference sequence). The length of the CDR3 is 14 residues. V was shortened by 6 bases and J by 3 bases, with 15 bases between the two germline ends. The CDR3 DNA follows: TGTGCCAGTAGCCTCGGCAGTCGCTTCTACGAGCAGTACTTC. Amino acid sequence: CASSLGSRFYEQYF. Combining the CDR3 with reference TRBV19 and TRBJ2-7 gives the whole variable domain DGGITQSPKYLFRKEGQNVTLSCEQNLNHDAMYWYRQDPGQGLRLIYYSQIVNDFQKGDIAEGYSVSREKKESFPLTVTSAQKNPTAFYLCASSLGSRFYEQYFGPGTRLTVT.

CDR3 sequence reads: CASSSSWTSGRVTQYF. The DNA of the CDR3 is TGCGCCAGCAGCTCTTCATGGACTAGCGGGAGGGTGACCCAGTACTTC. The chain carries TRBV5-1 and TRBJ2-5; 15 nucleotides match TRBD2. This CDR3 has 16 amino acids. V lost 3 bases, J lost 7 bases, and 7 bases stayed unmatched. Germline lookup yields CDR1 SGHRS and CDR2 YFSETQ.

The rearrangement links TRBV4-1 to TRBJ2-7; maybe TRBD2 (5 bases). This CDR3 comprises 17 residues. Looked up from germline, CDR1 is MGHRA and CDR2 is YSYEKL. V lost 4 bases to trimming and J lost 2 bases, with 21 bases between them. Written as DNA, the CDR3 is TGCGCCAGCAGCCTAAAGGAGGTCCGGGATCTCGCCTACGAGCAGTACTTC. Its protein is CASSLKEVRDLAYEQYF.

This clone has only one observation. Other DNA sequences in the sample encode the same CDR3. The V and J genes are TRBV4-2 and TRBJ2-3; no clear D gene. There are 14 residues in the CDR3. From germline, CDR1 is LGHNA and CDR2 YNFKEQ. Trimming took off 4 bases at V and 1 base at J, with 9 bases between the two ends. The chain's CDR3 is CASSPRVGTDTQYF. In nucleotides, the CDR3 is TGTGCCAGCAGCCCCCGGGTGGGCACAGATACGCAGTATTTT.

The chain couples TRBV30 to TRBJ2-5; the D gene could be TRBD1 or TRBD2 (5 bases each). CDR3 length: 15 amino acids. Germline values: CDR1 GTSNPN, CDR2 SVGIG (reference sequence). V was trimmed by 2 bases and J by 6 bases, leaving 19 bases between them. CDR3 sequence reads: CAWSRLAGTGQTQYF. CDR3 nucleotides: TGTGCCTGGAGTAGACTCGCGGGCACGGGGCAGACCCAGTACTTC. Full variable domain (rest looked up from reference TRBV30 and TRBJ2-5): SQTIHQWPATLVQPVGSPLSLECTVEGTSNPNLYWYRQAAGRGLQLLFYSVGIGQISSEVPQNLSASRPQDRQFILSSKKLLLSDSGFYLCAWSRLAGTGQTQYFGPGTRLLVL.

The CDR3 nucleotides are TGTGCCAGCAGTCCCATACTAGCGGGTTATCCCACAGATACGCAGTATTTT. This translates into CASSPILAGYPTDTQYF. This sequence joins TRBV28 and TRBJ2-3, with TRBD2 identical over 9 bases. This CDR3 spans 17 amino acids. Looked up from germline, CDR1 is MDHEN and CDR2 is SYDVKM. Trimming removed 5 bases from V and 2 bases from J; junction bases left unmatched: 11.

V gene TRBV28 combines with J gene TRBJ1-2, with unresolved D. The CDR3 contains 13 residues. V was trimmed by 4 bases and J by 8 bases, leaving 14 bases between them. Germline lookup yields CDR1 MDHEN and CDR2 SYDVKM. CDR3 bases: TGTGCCAGCAGTTCTCAGTCTCCCAGGGGCTACACCTTC. Translating it yields CASSSQSPRGYTF.

CDR3 in amino acids: CASSERTWDIQYF. Here the CDR3 DNA reads TGTGCCAGCAGCGAGAGGACATGGGACATTCAGTACTTC. The chain has TRBV9 and TRBJ2-4; TRBD1 might be the D (5 bases). The CDR3 is 13 residues long. The germline CDR1 and CDR2 sequences are SGDLS and YYNGEE. V gave up 3 bases and J gave up 8 bases, with 12 bases separating them.

As DNA, the CDR3 is TGTGCCAGCAGCTTAGATCGGAGGGGCGAGCAGTACTTC. As protein: CASSLDRRGEQYF. The J gene is TRBJ2-7, the V gene TRBV11-2; maybe TRBD2 (6 bases). The CDR3 contains 13 residues. V gave up 0 bases and J gave up 6 bases, with 9 bases separating them. Germline CDR1 reads SGHAT; CDR2 reads FQNNGV.

Comments on this clone: Within the sample, other DNA sequences also encode this same CDR3. This chain joins TRBV5-1 and TRBJ2-3, with TRBD2 matching over 11 bases. With 0 bases clipped from V and 4 bases from J, the junction kept 1 base outside the gene matches. Germline values: CDR1 SGHRS, CDR2 YFSETQ. The CDR3 runs 15 residues. CDR3 nucleotide sequence: TGCGCCAGCAGCTTGGGACTAGCGGGATCAGATACGCAGTATTTT. Its translation: CASSLGLAGSDTQYF.

The chain employs TRBV30 and TRBJ1-2, with 8 positions matching TRBD1. CDR1 and CDR2 (germline): GTSNPN, SVGIG (reference sequence). The CDR3 consists of 13 residues. V lost 8 bases to trimming and J lost 0 bases; unmatched junction nucleotides: 5. The CDR3 nucleotides are TGTGCCGGGACAGGCCAAACTAACTATGGCTACACCTTC. As protein: CAGTGQTNYGYTF.

The rearrangement links TRBV19 to TRBJ2-3; 9 nucleotides align to TRBD2. Losses at the gene ends were 7 bases for V and 1 base for J; bases not matched to a gene: 12. This CDR3 contains 17 residues. The germline CDR1 and CDR2 sequences are LNHDA and SQIVND (reference sequence). The CDR3 coding sequence is TGTGCCAGTACCCCAACCCCTAGCGGGATAGGCACAGATACGCAGTATTTT. Protein product: CASTPTPSGIGTDTQYF. Supplemented by reference TRBV19 and TRBJ2-3, the full variable domain reads DGGITQSPKYLFRKEGQNVTLSCEQNLNHDAMYWYRQDPGQGLRLIYYSQIVNDFQKGDIAEGYSVSREKKESFPLTVTSAQKNPTAFYLCASTPTPSGIGTDTQYFGPGTRLTVL.

About this clone: Other nucleotide sequences in the sample specify the same CDR3. CDR3 region: CASSLYQETQYF. The CDR3 DNA reads as TGTGCCAGCAGTTTATACCAAGAGACCCAGTACTTC. The J gene is TRBJ2-5, the V gene TRBV28; no definite D call. This CDR3 has 12 amino acids. CDR1 MDHEN and CDR2 SYDVKM come from the germline V gene. Between the trimmed V and J ends, which lost 1 base and 0 bases, there was a span of 0 bases.

The CDR3 coding sequence is TGTGCCAGCACGGGACAGGGCTATGAGCAGTTCTTC. It codes for CASTGQGYEQFF. The chain joins TRBV2 to TRBJ2-1, with 9 bases lining up with TRBD1. V was pared by 7 bases and J by 8 bases, with 3 bases of the junction left unmatched. Germline-derived CDR1 and CDR2 are SNHLY and FYNNEI. CDR3 length: 12 residues.

Regarding this clone: At one boundary the junction diverges from the germline segment, which might be a read error. The sample carries other DNA sequences with the same CDR3. In nucleotides, the CDR3 is TGCGCCAGTAGCTCCTACAATGAGCAGTTCTTC. Translation: CASSSYNEQFF. The V call is TRBV5-1, the J call TRBJ2-1, with D hard to call. The CDR3 has 11 residues. Germline V lookup: CDR1 SGHRS, CDR2 YFSETQ.